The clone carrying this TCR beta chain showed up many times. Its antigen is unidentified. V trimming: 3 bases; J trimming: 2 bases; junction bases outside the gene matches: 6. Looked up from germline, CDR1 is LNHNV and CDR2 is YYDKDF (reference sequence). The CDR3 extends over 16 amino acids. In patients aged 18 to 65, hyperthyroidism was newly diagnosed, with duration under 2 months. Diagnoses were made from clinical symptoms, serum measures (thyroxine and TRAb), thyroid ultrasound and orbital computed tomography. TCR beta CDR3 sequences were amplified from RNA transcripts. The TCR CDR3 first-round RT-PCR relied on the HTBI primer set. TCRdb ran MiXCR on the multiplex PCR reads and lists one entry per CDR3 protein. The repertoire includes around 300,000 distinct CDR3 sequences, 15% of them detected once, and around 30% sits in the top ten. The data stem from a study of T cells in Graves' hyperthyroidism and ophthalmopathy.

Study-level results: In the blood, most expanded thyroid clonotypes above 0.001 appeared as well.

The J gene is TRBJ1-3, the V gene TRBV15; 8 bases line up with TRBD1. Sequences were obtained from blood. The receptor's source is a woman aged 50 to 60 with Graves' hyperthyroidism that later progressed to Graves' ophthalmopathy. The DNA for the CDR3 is TGTGCCACCAGCAGTTACCAGGGGGCGGCTGGAAACACCATATATTTT. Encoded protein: CATSSYQGAAGNTIYF.